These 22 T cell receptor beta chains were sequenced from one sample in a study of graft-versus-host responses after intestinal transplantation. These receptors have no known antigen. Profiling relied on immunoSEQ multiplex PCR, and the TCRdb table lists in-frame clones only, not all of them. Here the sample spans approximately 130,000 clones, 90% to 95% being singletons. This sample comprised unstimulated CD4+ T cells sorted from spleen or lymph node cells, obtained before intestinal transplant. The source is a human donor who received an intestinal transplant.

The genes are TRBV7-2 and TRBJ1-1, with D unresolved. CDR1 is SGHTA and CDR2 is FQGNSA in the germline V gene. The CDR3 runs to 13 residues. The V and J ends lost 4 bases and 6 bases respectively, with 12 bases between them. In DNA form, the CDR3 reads TGTGCCAGCAGCTCGGTGGACCGGGCTGAAGCTTTCTTT. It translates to CASSSVDRAEAFF.

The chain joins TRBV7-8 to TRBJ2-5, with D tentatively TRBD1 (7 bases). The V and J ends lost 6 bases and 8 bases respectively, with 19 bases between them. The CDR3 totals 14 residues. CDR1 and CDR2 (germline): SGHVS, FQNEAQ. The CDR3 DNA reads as TGTGCCAGCAGTCCCTTGGAGGGGGCCCGTACCCAGTACTTC. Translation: CASSPLEGARTQYF.

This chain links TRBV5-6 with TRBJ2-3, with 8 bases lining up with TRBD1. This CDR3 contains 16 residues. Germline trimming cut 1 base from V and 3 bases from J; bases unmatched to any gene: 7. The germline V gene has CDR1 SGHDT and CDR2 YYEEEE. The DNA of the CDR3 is TGTGCCAGCAGCTTGTATGGACAGGGAGTTACAGATACGCAGTATTTT. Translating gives CASSLYGQGVTDTQYF.

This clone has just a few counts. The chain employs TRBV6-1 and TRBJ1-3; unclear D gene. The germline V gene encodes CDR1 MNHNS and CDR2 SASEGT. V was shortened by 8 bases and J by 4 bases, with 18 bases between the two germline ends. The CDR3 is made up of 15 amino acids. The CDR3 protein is CASGAVYTYGNTIYF. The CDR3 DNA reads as TGTGCCAGCGGCGCAGTCTACACATACGGAAACACCATATATTTT.

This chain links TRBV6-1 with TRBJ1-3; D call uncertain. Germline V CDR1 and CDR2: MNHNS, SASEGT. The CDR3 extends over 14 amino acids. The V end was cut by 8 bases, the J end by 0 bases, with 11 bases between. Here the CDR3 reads CASVEIFSGNTIYF. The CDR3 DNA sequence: TGTGCCAGCGTGGAGATTTTCTCTGGAAACACCATATATTTT.

CDR3 loop: CASSPRPGVTDTQYF. In DNA form, the CDR3 reads TGTGCCAGCAGCCCCAGGCCGGGGGTCACAGATACGCAGTATTTT. V and J are TRBV6-5 and TRBJ2-3; TRBD2 might be the D (6 bases). Trimming stripped 6 bases from V and 2 bases from J, with 15 bases between. CDR3 size: 15 residues. Germline lookup yields CDR1 MNHEY and CDR2 SVGAGI.

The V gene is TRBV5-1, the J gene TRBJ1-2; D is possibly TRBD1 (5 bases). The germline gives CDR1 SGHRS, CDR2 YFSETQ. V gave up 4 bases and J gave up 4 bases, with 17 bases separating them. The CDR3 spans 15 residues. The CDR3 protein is CASSRVPRVAYGYTF. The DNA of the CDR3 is TGCGCCAGCAGCCGGGTCCCCAGGGTGGCCTATGGCTACACCTTC.

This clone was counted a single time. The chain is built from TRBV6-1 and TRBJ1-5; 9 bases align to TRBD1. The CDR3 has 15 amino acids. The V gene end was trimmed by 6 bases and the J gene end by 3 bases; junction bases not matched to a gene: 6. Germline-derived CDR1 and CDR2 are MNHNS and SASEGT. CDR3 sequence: CASRGTGTYNQPQHF. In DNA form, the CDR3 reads TGTGCCAGCAGGGGGACAGGGACTTACAATCAGCCCCAGCATTTT.

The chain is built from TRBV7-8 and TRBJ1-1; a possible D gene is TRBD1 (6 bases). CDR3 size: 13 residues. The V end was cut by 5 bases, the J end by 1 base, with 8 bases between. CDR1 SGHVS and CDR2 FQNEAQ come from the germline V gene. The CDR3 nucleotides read TGTGCCAGCAGCCCACAGGGGAACACTGAAGCTTTCTTT. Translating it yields CASSPQGNTEAFF.

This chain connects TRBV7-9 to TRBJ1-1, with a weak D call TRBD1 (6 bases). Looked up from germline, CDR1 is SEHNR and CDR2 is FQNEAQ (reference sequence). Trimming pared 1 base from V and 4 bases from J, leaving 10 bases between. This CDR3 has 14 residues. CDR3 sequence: CASSLVDSSTEAFF. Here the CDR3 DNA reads TGTGCCAGCAGCTTAGTGGACAGCAGCACTGAAGCTTTCTTT.

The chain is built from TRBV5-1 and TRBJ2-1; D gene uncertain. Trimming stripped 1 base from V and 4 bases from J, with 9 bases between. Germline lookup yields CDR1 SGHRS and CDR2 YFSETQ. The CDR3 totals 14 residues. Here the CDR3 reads CASSLRDGYNEQFF. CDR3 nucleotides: TGCGCCAGCAGCTTGCGAGATGGGTACAATGAGCAGTTCTTC.

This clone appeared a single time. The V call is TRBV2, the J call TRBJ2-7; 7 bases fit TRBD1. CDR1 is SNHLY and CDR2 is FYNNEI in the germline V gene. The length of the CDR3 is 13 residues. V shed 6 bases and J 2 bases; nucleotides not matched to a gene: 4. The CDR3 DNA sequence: TGTGCCAGCAGCGACAGGGTGGCCTACGAGCAGTACTTC. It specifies CASSDRVAYEQYF.

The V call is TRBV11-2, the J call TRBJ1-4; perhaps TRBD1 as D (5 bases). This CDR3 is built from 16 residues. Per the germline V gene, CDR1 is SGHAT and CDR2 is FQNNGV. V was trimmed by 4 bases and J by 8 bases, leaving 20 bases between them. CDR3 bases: TGTGCCAGCAGCTCCACGTTGGGGGGAAAGGTAGAAAAACTGTTTTTT. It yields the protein CASSSTLGGKVEKLFF.

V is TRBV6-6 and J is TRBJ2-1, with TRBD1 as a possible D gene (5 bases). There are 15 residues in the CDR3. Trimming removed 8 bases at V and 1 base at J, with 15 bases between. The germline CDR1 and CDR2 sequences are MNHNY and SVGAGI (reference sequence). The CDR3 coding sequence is TGTGCCAGCTATCAAGGACAAGGGTCCTACAATGAGCAGTTCTTC. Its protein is CASYQGQGSYNEQFF.

The DNA of the CDR3 is TGTGCCAGCAGCTTTCATGAATACCATGACAAAAGTCGGGCCAACGTCCTGACTTTC. It specifies CASSFHEYHDKSRANVLTF. The gene calls are TRBV7-9 and TRBJ2-6; D not resolved. The germline gives CDR1 SEHNR, CDR2 FQNEAQ (reference sequence). The CDR3 has 19 amino acids. Trimming shortened V by 3 bases and J by 5 bases, and 23 bases separated the two germline ends.

DNA for the CDR3: TGTGCCAGCAGGTCCGGGGGGCCTTATGGCTACACCTTC. It is translated as CASRSGGPYGYTF. The chain employs TRBV27 and TRBJ1-2; D is possibly TRBD1 (6 bases). The germline V and J ends were trimmed by 6 bases and 5 bases, with 13 bases remaining between them. Germline lookup yields CDR1 MNHEY and CDR2 SMNVEV (reference sequence). The CDR3 runs 13 residues.

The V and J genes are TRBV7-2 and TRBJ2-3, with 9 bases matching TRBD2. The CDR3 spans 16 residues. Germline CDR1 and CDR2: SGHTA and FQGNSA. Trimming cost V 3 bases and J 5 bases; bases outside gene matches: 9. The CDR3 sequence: CASSLSGTSSIDTQYF. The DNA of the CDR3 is TGTGCCAGCAGCTTGTCAGGGACTAGCTCAATAGATACGCAGTATTTT.

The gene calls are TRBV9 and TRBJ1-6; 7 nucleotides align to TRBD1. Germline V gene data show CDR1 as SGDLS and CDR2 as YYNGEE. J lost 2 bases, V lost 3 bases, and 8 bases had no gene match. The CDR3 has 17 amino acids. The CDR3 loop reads CASSDRQGLTYNSPLHF. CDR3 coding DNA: TGTGCCAGCAGCGACCGACAGGGCCTTACCTATAATTCACCCCTCCACTTT.

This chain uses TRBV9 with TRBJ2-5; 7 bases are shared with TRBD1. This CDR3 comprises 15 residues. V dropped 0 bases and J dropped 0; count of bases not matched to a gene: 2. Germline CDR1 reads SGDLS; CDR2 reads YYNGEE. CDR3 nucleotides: TGTGCCAGCAGCGTAGAACAGGGGAACCAAGAGACCCAGTACTTC. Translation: CASSVEQGNQETQYF.

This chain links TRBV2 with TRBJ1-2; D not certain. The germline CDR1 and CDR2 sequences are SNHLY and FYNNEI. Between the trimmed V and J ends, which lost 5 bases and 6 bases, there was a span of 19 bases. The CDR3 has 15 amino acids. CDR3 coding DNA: TGTGCCAGCAGTTGGTTAACCCCGACCCATGATGGCTACACCTTC. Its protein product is CASSWLTPTHDGYTF. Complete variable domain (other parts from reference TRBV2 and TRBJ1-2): EPEVTQTPSHQVTQMGQEVILRCVPISNHLYFYWYRQILGQKVEFLVSFYNNEISEKSEIFDDQFSVERPDGSNFTLKIRSTKLEDSAMYFCASSWLTPTHDGYTFGSGTRLTVV.

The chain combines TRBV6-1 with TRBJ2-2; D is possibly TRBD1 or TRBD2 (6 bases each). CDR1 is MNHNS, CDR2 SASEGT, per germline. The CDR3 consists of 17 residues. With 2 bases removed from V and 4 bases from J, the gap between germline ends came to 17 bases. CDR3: CASSEYKGGTRTGELFF. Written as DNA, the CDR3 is TGTGCCAGCAGTGAATATAAAGGGGGGACCCGCACCGGGGAGCTGTTTTTT.

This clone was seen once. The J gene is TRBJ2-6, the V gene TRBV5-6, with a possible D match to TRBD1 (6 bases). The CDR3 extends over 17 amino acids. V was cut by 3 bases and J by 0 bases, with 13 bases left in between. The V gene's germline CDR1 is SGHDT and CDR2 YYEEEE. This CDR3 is CASSWSTGISGANVLTF. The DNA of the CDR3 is TGTGCCAGCAGCTGGTCGACAGGCATCTCTGGGGCCAACGTCCTGACTTTC.